Each of the 18 T cell receptor beta chains below was sequenced from the same sample in a study of blood T cell repertoires in COVID-19. Only in-frame clones appear in the TCRdb table, and some are missing; sequencing was by immunoSEQ multiplex PCR. The profile covers roughly 150,000 clones, with approximately 81% appearing a single time and around 5% taken by the ten largest. The sample was peripheral blood. The receptors here all came from a woman aged 50 to 60 with COVID-19, enrolled during active disease.

This chain connects TRBV7-9 to TRBJ1-2; the match to TRBD1 covers 8 bases. CDR1 and CDR2 from the germline V gene are SEHNR and FQNEAQ (reference sequence). V lost 5 bases, J lost 3 bases, and 8 bases stayed unmatched. This CDR3 region has 15 residues. CDR3 DNA sequence: TGTGCCAGCAGCCCCAGGACAGGGTCAGACTATGGCTACACCTTC. Protein: CASSPRTGSDYGYTF.

This chain connects TRBV4-2 to TRBJ2-5, with D unresolved. This CDR3 region has 16 residues. Germline assignment: CDR1 LGHNA and CDR2 YNFKEQ. V was trimmed by 0 bases and J by 3 bases, leaving 14 bases between them. The CDR3 DNA follows: TGTGCCAGCAGCCAAGATCTAAACAGACCTGAAGAGACCCAGTACTTC. Translating it yields CASSQDLNRPEETQYF.

The CDR3 loop reads CASSQGLSGAQETQYF. The CDR3 nucleotides are TGTGCCAGCAGCCAAGGTTTGAGCGGGGCCCAAGAGACCCAGTACTTC. The V gene is TRBV4-2, the J gene TRBJ2-5; 7 nucleotides line up with TRBD2. The CDR3 sequence is 16 residues long. Unmatched junction bases numbered 6, after V lost 1 base and J lost 1 base. Germline CDR1 and CDR2: LGHNA and YNFKEQ.

The rearrangement links TRBV19 to TRBJ1-3, with D uncertain. Germline CDR1 is LNHDA and CDR2 is SQIVND (reference sequence). This CDR3 comprises 15 residues. Deletions cut 9 bases from V and 3 bases from J, with 18 bases between. The CDR3 DNA follows: TGTGCCAGCCAAGTTCCTGTAGCTGGTGGAAACACCATATATTTT. Encoded protein: CASQVPVAGGNTIYF.

The V and J genes are TRBV2 and TRBJ2-1; 12 bases fit TRBD2. V gave up 7 bases and J gave up 3 bases; unmatched junction bases: 7. Germline V gene lookup returns CDR1 SNHLY and CDR2 FYNNEI. The length of the CDR3 is 16 residues. The CDR3 protein is CASIRLAGVNYNEQFF. CDR3 sequence (DNA): TGTGCCAGCATTCGACTAGCGGGGGTGAACTACAATGAGCAGTTCTTC. The complete variable domain, with remaining parts taken from reference TRBV2 and TRBJ2-1, reads EPEVTQTPSHQVTQMGQEVILRCVPISNHLYFYWYRQILGQKVEFLVSFYNNEISEKSEIFDDQFSVERPDGSNFTLKIRSTKLEDSAMYFCASIRLAGVNYNEQFFGPGTRLTVL.

This clone appeared a single time. The genes are TRBV19 and TRBJ2-1; perhaps TRBD1 as D (5 bases). CDR1 and CDR2 (germline): LNHDA, SQIVND (reference sequence). The CDR3 runs to 15 residues. V was pared by 6 bases and J by 5 bases, with 17 bases between. As DNA, the CDR3 is TGTGCCAGTAGCCCCTACCGCGACAGAGACAATGAGCAGTTCTTC. It specifies CASSPYRDRDNEQFF.

J is TRBJ2-5 and V is TRBV27; 7 bases are a match to TRBD1. Germline trimming cut 5 bases from V and 5 bases from J; bases unmatched to any gene: 11. Germline CDR1 reads MNHEY; CDR2 reads SMNVEV (reference sequence). This CDR3 contains 15 residues. The CDR3 DNA reads TGTGCCAGCAGTCCACCAGGGGGAGTGGGGGAGACCCAGTACTTC. Protein: CASSPPGGVGETQYF.

This rearrangement joins TRBV4-2 to TRBJ2-5; TRBD2 matches at 12 bases. In germline, CDR1 is LGHNA, CDR2 YNFKEQ. J gave up 5 bases and V 0 bases, and 4 bases lay outside the gene matches. There are 16 residues in the CDR3. The CDR3, as DNA: TGTGCCAGCAGCCAAGAGCTAGCGGGGGGGCGGGAGACCCAGTACTTC. Its translation is CASSQELAGGRETQYF.

The V gene is TRBV20-1, the J gene TRBJ1-1; 8 bases agree with TRBD1. V trimming: 3 bases; J trimming: 0 bases; junction bases outside the gene matches: 6. Germline lookup yields CDR1 DFQATT and CDR2 SNEGSKA (reference sequence). The CDR3 sequence is 15 residues long. The CDR3 is CSASLTGVMNTEAFF. Here the CDR3 DNA reads TGCAGTGCTAGTCTGACAGGGGTAATGAACACTGAAGCTTTCTTT.

The CDR3 is CASSGGYLAGTDTQYF. The CDR3 DNA follows: TGTGCCAGCAGCGGGGGGTACCTAGCGGGAACAGATACGCAGTATTTT. The gene calls are TRBV5-8 and TRBJ2-3; 9 positions agree with TRBD2. The CDR3 runs to 16 residues. Germline-derived CDR1 and CDR2 are SGHTS and YDEGEE. After removal of 4 bases from V and 3 bases from J, the junction contained 9 bases not matched to a gene.

The chain has TRBV11-2 and TRBJ1-1; no firm D call. Per the germline V gene, CDR1 is SGHAT and CDR2 is FQNNGV. Trimming removed 2 bases from V and 1 base from J, with 8 bases in between. The CDR3 is made up of 14 amino acids. The CDR3 reads CASSLKGRNTEAFF. In DNA, the CDR3 is TGTGCCAGCAGCTTAAAAGGGAGGAACACTGAAGCTTTCTTT.

This clone was detected once. The rearrangement joins TRBV21-1 to TRBJ2-5; whether TRBD1, the table's D call, matches the DNA was not checked. TRBV21-1 is listed as a pseudogene. CDR3 length: 22 residues. The DNA for the CDR3 is TGTGCCAGCAGCGACAGGGGAATGCACGCGGCTCTGGAGGCGGCTAAGAGAGAGACCCAGTACTTC. Its translation: CASSDRGMHAALEAAKRETQYF.

This clone was observed a few times. The chain carries TRBV2 and TRBJ1-5, with D possibly being TRBD1 (5 bases). Germline values: CDR1 SNHLY, CDR2 FYNNEI. The CDR3 totals 14 residues. V was cut by 7 bases and J by 2 bases, with 12 bases left in between. The CDR3 is CASTGVSGNQPQHF. The CDR3 nucleotides are TGTGCCAGCACGGGGGTCTCGGGCAATCAGCCCCAGCATTTT.

CDR3 in DNA: TGTGCCAGCGAGGCGGGGGTATCGACTGAAGCTTTCTTT. Its translation is CASEAGVSTEAFF. The genes are TRBV6-6 and TRBJ1-1; weak D call: TRBD1 (5 bases). Trimming removed 8 bases from V and 5 bases from J, with 15 bases in between. This CDR3 has 13 residues. CDR1 and CDR2 from the germline V gene are MNHNY and SVGAGI (reference sequence).

The chain combines TRBV11-2 with TRBJ2-5, with D possibly TRBD2 on 5 matching bases. V was pared by 0 bases and J by 6 bases, with 11 bases between. The CDR3 has 14 amino acids. Germline V gives CDR1 SGHAT, CDR2 FQNNGV. CDR3 coding DNA: TGTGCCAGCAGCTTAGAACCGGGGATGAAGACCCAGTACTTC. Amino acids: CASSLEPGMKTQYF.

The chain's CDR3 is CASSERLHNQPQHF. DNA of the CDR3: TGTGCCAGCAGTGAGCGGTTACACAATCAGCCCCAGCATTTT. The chain recombines TRBV25-1 with TRBJ1-5; no clear D. The V end was cut by 3 bases, the J end by 3 bases, with 9 bases between. Germline V gene data show CDR1 as MGHDK and CDR2 as SYGVNS. This CDR3 has 14 residues.

This clone was detected once. This chain links TRBV7-9 with TRBJ1-2; TRBD1 might be the D (5 bases). The CDR3 spans 14 residues. Germline V CDR1 and CDR2: SEHNR, FQNEAQ (reference sequence). Trimming removed 5 bases at V and 6 bases at J, with 16 bases between. Written as DNA, the CDR3 is TGTGCCAGCAGCCACGGGCAGGTGGGGCATGGCTACACCTTC. It codes for CASSHGQVGHGYTF.

V is TRBV3-1 (or the pseudogene TRBV3-2) and J is TRBJ2-7; possible D gene TRBD1, 5 bases. The CDR3 length is 14 residues. Trimming removed 4 bases at V and 0 bases at J, with 10 bases between. Germline CDR1 is LGHDT and CDR2 is YNNKEL (reference sequence). The CDR3 DNA reads TGTGCCAGCAGCCGACAGACTCTCTCCTACGAGCAGTACTTC. Protein sequence: CASSRQTLSYEQYF.